Listed below are T cell receptor beta chains from one sample, sequenced in a study of blood T cell repertoires in COVID-19. Here immunoSEQ multiplex PCR was the method, and the copy in TCRdb shows in-frame clones only, minus some. This sample has 200,000 to 250,000 clones, with 80% to 90% found just once. The sample was peripheral blood. The receptors come from a man between 25 and 39 years old with active or convalescent COVID-19. CDR3s include the opening cysteine and the closing phenylalanine or tryptophan. D genes are given only for firm matches. The size field is filled for only some rows; it gives once, few, many or a size class.

J	V	size	D	CDR3	DNA
TRBJ2-3	TRBV3-1/TRBV3-2	once	NA	CASSQRGRGDTQYF	TGTGCCAGCAGCCAAAGAGGGCGTGGAGATACGCAGTATTTT
TRBJ2-7	TRBV2	NA	TRBD2	CASSEAGLAVYEQYF	TGTGCCAGCAGTGAAGCGGGGCTAGCGGTCTACGAGCAGTACTTC
TRBJ1-2	TRBV3-1/TRBV3-2	NA	NA	CASSQGTVYGYTF	TGTGCCAGCAGCCAAGGGACAGTCTATGGCTACACCTTC
TRBJ2-1	TRBV19	NA	TRBD2	CASSLGLAGLTNNEQFF	TGTGCCAGTAGTCTAGGACTAGCGGGGCTTACGAACAATGAGCAGTTCTTC
TRBJ2-1	TRBV4-1	NA	TRBD2	CASSTREGYNEQFF	TGCGCCAGCAGCACCAGGGAGGGGTACAATGAGCAGTTCTTC
TRBJ2-1	TRBV6-5	once	NA	CASSSGNSYNEQFF	TGTGCCAGCAGTTCGGGGAACTCCTACAATGAGCAGTTCTTC
TRBJ2-3	TRBV4-3	NA	TRBD2	CASSSLAGATDTQYF	TGCGCCAGCAGCTCCCTAGCGGGAGCTACAGATACGCAGTATTTT
TRBJ2-7	TRBV4-3	NA	TRBD2	CASSLAGGYEQYF	TGCGCCAGCAGCCTCGCGGGGGGCTACGAGCAGTACTTC
TRBJ2-1	TRBV7-9	NA	TRBD2	CASSLLAGGLDEQFF	TGTGCCAGCAGCTTGCTAGCGGGGGGGCTCGATGAGCAGTTCTTC
TRBJ2-5	TRBV5-1	NA	TRBD1	CASSLQGFRETQYF	TGCGCCAGCAGCTTACAGGGGTTTCGGGAGACCCAGTACTTC
TRBJ1-1	TRBV18	NA	NA	CASSGSGEEAFF	TGTGCCAGCTCTGGTTCGGGGGAGGAAGCTTTCTTT
TRBJ1-2	TRBV11-2	NA	NA	CASSLRAGYTF	TGTGCCAGCAGCCTCAGGGCCGGCTACACCTTC
TRBJ1-1	TRBV4-3	NA	NA	CASSQGTPAGTEAFF	TGCGCCAGCAGCCAAGGGACCCCCGCGGGTACTGAAGCTTTCTTT
TRBJ2-5	TRBV7-2	NA	TRBD2	CASSSGLAGTQYF	TGTGCCAGCAGCTCCGGACTAGCGGGGACCCAGTACTTC
TRBJ2-1	TRBV24-1	NA	NA	CATSDTQGSYNEQFF	TGTGCCACCAGTGATACACAGGGATCTTACAATGAGCAGTTCTTC
TRBJ2-1	TRBV24-1	NA	TRBD2	CATSDSRLAGVDEQFF	TGTGCCACCAGTGATTCCCGACTAGCGGGAGTCGATGAGCAGTTCTTC
TRBJ1-6	TRBV7-3	NA	TRBD1	CASSEETKPGQVYSPLHF	TGTGCCAGCAGCGAGGAGACCAAACCGGGACAGGTGTATTCACCCCTCCACTTT
TRBJ1-1	TRBV29-1	NA	NA	CSVEGLTEAFF	TGCAGCGTTGAAGGACTCACTGAAGCTTTCTTT
TRBJ2-7	TRBV6-2/TRBV6-3	NA	NA	CASSTQGWYEQYF	TGTGCCAGCAGTACCCAGGGGTGGTACGAGCAGTACTTC
TRBJ2-1	TRBV5-1	once	TRBD2	CASSLTSGGLYNEQFF	TGCGCCAGCAGCTTAACTAGCGGGGGTTTGTACAATGAGCAGTTCTTC
TRBJ1-6	TRBV6-6	NA	NA	CASSSSGGSDLSPLHF	TGTGCCAGCTCCTCGTCGGGGGGATCCGACTTGTCACCCCTCCACTTT
TRBJ2-3	TRBV7-8	NA	NA	CASSLMVAAYTDTQYF	TGTGCCAGCAGCTTAATGGTAGCAGCGTACACAGATACGCAGTATTTT
TRBJ1-5	TRBV6-5	NA	NA	CASSYRTGGGQPQHF	TGTGCCAGCAGTTATCGTACGGGGGGGGGTCAGCCCCAGCATTTT
TRBJ2-1	TRBV4-3	NA	NA	CASSQSRSALYNEQFF	TGCGCCAGCAGCCAAAGCAGGTCTGCCCTCTACAATGAGCAGTTCTTC
TRBJ2-1	TRBV7-2	NA	TRBD2	CASSLVGTSGVSYNEQFF	TGTGCCAGCAGCTTAGTTGGGACTAGCGGGGTCTCCTACAATGAGCAGTTCTTC
TRBJ2-5	TRBV15	NA	NA	CATSRDSGETQYF	TGTGCCACCAGCAGAGATTCGGGAGAGACCCAGTACTTC
TRBJ1-1	TRBV15	NA	NA	CATSRDGRGSRAFF	TGTGCCACCAGCAGAGATGGCAGGGGCAGTAGGGCTTTCTTT
TRBJ2-1	TRBV7-2	few	NA	CASSLHSYNEQFF	TGTGCCAGCAGCTTACACTCCTACAATGAGCAGTTCTTC
TRBJ1-4	TRBV6-2/TRBV6-3	NA	NA	CASSDPSTVAHEKLFF	TGTGCCAGCAGTGACCCTTCGACAGTCGCCCATGAAAAACTGTTTTTT
TRBJ1-1	TRBV18	once	NA	CASSLSSPGGGTEAFF	TGTGCCAGCTCACTTTCGTCTCCGGGAGGAGGCACTGAAGCTTTCTTT
TRBJ1-3	TRBV7-9	NA	NA	CASSLRGTGNTIYF	TGTGCCAGCAGCTTGAGAGGTACTGGAAACACCATATATTTT
TRBJ2-1	TRBV4-1	NA	TRBD1	CASSQDRTGGWNEQFF	TGCGCCAGCAGCCAAGATCGCACAGGGGGCTGGAATGAGCAGTTCTTC
TRBJ2-1	TRBV9	NA	TRBD1	CASSPGDRGLGEQFF	TGTGCCAGCAGCCCAGGGGACAGGGGGCTGGGGGAGCAGTTCTTC
TRBJ1-1	TRBV29-1	NA	TRBD1	CSVVIRQGEAFF	TGCAGCGTTGTGATTCGACAGGGTGAAGCTTTCTTT
TRBJ2-1	TRBV7-2	NA	TRBD2	CASSPRGEVQQFF	TGTGCCAGCAGCCCCCGGGGGGAAGTTCAGCAGTTCTTC
TRBJ1-2	TRBV4-1	NA	NA	CASSDLTAARIGYTF	TGCGCCAGCAGTGACCTGACGGCTGCTAGGATCGGCTACACCTTC
TRBJ2-1	TRBV5-4	NA	TRBD1	CASRPGQGYNEQFF	TGTGCCAGCAGGCCGGGACAGGGGTACAATGAGCAGTTCTTC
TRBJ2-7	TRBV19	NA	NA	CASTRGDSYEQYF	TGTGCCAGTACACGGGGTGACTCCTACGAGCAGTACTTC
TRBJ1-1	TRBV6-1	NA	NA	CASSENAEDTEAFF	TGTGCCAGCAGTGAAAACGCAGAAGACACTGAAGCTTTCTTT
TRBJ2-3	TRBV27	NA	NA	CATLGGAGDTQYF	TGTGCCACCTTGGGGGGGGCTGGGGATACGCAGTATTTT
TRBJ2-5	TRBV18	NA	TRBD2	CASSSRTSGRETQYF	TGTGCCAGCTCATCCCGGACTAGCGGGAGGGAGACCCAGTACTTC
TRBJ2-7	TRBV6-5	NA	NA	CASNLDSNSYEQYF	TGTGCCAGCAACCTAGACAGCAACTCCTACGAGCAGTACTTC